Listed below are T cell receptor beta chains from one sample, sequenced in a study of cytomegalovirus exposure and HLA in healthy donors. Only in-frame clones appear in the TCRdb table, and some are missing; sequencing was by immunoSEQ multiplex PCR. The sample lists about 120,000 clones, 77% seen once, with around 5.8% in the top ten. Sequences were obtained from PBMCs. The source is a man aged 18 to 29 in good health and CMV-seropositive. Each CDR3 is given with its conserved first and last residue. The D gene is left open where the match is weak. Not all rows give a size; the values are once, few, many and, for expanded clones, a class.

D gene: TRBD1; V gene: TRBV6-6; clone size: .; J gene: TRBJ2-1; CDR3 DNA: TGTGCCAGCAGTCCCCCGAGGACAGGGCGGAATGAGCAGTTCTTC; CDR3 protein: CASSPPRTGRNEQFF
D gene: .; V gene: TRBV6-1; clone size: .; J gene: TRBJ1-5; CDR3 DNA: TGTGCCAGCAGTGAAGCGCCCACAGTAAATCAGCCCCAGCATTTT; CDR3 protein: CASSEAPTVNQPQHF
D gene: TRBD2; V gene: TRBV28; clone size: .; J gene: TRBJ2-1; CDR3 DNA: TGTGCCAGCAGTTTACCCAGGGGCCGGCTAGCGGGGGTCCACAATGAGCAGTTCTTC; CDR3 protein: CASSLPRGRLAGVHNEQFF
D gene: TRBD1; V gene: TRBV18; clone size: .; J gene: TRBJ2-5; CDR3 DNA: TGTGCCAGCGGACGGGACAGGGGGCTGGAGACCCAGTACTTC; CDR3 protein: CASGRDRGLETQYF
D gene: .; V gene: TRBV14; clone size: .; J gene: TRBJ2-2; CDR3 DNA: TGTGCCAGCAGCCAAGCGGGAGTCCCTCCCGGGGAGCTGTTTTTT; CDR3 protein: CASSQAGVPPGELFF
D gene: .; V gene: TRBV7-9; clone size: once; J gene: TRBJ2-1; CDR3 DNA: TGTGCCAGCAGCCGCCACGACAGGAAAATGGGTATCTTC; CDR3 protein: CASSRHDRKMGIF
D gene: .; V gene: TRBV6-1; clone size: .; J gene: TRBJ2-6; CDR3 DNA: TGTGCCAGCAGTGATCTCCAGTCGGGGGCCAACGTCCTGACTTTC; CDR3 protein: CASSDLQSGANVLTF
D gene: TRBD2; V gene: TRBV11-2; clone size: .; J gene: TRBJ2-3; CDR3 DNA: TGTGCCAGCAGCTCGGTAGCGGGGGGCGGCACAGATACGCAGTATTTT; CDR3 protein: CASSSVAGGGTDTQYF
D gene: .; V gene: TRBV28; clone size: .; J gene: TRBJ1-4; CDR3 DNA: TGTGCCAGCAGTGAGACCCGGGTGCGATTTTTT; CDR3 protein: CASSETRVRFF
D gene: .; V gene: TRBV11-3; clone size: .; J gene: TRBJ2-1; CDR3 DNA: TGTGCCAGCAGCGGATCCTGGGGGGAAAGCTCCTACAATGAGCAGTTCTTC; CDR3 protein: CASSGSWGESSYNEQFF
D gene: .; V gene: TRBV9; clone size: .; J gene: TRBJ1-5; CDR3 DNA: TGTGCCAGCAGCGTAGGGGACTCTAGCAATCAGCCCCAGCATTTT; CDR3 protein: CASSVGDSSNQPQHF
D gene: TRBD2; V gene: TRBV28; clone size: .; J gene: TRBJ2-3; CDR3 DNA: TGTGCCAGCAGTCTAAGGACTAGCGGGGGACCCACAGATACGCAGTATTTT; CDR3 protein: CASSLRTSGGPTDTQYF
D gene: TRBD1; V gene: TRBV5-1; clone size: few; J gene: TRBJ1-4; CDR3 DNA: TGCGCCAGCAGCCCCGACAGGGAGAATGAAAAACTGTTTTTT; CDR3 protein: CASSPDRENEKLFF
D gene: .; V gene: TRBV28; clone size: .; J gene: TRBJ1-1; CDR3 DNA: TGTGCCAGCAGGCCCGCGAGGTTCGGGAACACTGAAGCTTTCTTT; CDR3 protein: CASRPARFGNTEAFF